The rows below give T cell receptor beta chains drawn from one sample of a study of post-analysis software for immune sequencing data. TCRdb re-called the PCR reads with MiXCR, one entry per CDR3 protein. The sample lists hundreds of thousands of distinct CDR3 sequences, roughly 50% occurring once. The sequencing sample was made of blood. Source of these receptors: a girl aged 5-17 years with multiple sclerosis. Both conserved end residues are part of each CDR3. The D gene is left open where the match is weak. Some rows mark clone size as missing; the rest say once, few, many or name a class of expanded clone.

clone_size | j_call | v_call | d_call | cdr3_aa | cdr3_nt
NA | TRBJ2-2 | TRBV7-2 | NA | CASRSGANSNTGELFF | TGTGCCAGCAGGTCCGGGGCAAATTCGAACACCGGGGAGCTGTTTTTT
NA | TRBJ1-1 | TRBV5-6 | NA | CASSVRAEAFF | TGTGCCAGCAGCGTCCGCGCTGAAGCTTTCTTT
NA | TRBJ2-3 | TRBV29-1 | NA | CSVEDRYRGSTDTQYF | TGCAGCGTTGAAGATCGGTATCGGGGGAGCACAGATACGCAGTATTTT
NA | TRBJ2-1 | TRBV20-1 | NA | CSARAVRNEQFF | TGCAGTGCCAGGGCGGTTCGGAATGAGCAGTTCTTC
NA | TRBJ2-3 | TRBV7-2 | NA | CASSLDGANTGRARYF | TGTGCCAGCAGCTTAGACGGGGCGAACACAGGGCGGGCCCGGTATTTT
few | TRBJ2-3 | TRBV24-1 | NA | CATSSGRADTQYF | TGTGCCACCAGTTCCGGACGGGCAGATACGCAGTATTTT
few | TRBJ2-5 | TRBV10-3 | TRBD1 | CAINPGQGTQETQYF | TGTGCCATCAATCCGGGACAGGGGACTCAAGAGACCCAGTACTTC
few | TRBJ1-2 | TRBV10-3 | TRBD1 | CALSEKGTAHGYTF | TGTGCCCTCAGTGAAAAGGGGACAGCCCATGGCTACACCTTC
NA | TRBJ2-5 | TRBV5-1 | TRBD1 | CASSLTWTGGTQETQYF | TGCGCCAGCAGCTTGACGTGGACAGGGGGTACTCAAGAGACCCAGTACTTC
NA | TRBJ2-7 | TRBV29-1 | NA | CSVGLRAGYEQYF | TGCAGCGTGGGTTTGAGGGCGGGATACGAGCAGTACTTC
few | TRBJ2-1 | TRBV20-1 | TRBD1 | CSAPDRAYNEQFF | TGCAGTGCCCCGGACAGGGCCTACAATGAGCAGTTCTTC
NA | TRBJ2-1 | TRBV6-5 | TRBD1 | CARLLARDRGSYNEQFF | TGTGCCAGGTTACTCGCCCGGGACAGGGGTTCTTACAATGAGCAGTTCTTC
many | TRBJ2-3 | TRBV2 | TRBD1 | CASRDRGGTDTQYF | TGTGCCAGCAGGGACAGGGGCGGCACAGATACGCAGTATTTT
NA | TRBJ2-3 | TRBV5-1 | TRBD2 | CASSLGQREGLDTQYF | TGCGCCAGCAGCTTGGGGCAGCGGGAGGGCCTGGATACGCAGTATTTT
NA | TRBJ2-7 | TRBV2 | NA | CASSPRNEQYF | TGTGCCAGCAGTCCCCGGAATGAGCAGTACTTC
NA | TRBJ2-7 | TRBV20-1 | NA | CSALDPKASYEQYF | TGCAGTGCCCTGGACCCCAAGGCGTCCTACGAGCAGTACTTC
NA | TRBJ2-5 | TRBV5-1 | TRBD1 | CASSPPGQALQETRYF | TGCGCCAGCAGCCCACCGGGACAGGCCCTACAAGAGACCCGGTACTTC
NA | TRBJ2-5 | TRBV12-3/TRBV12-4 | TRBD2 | CASSPLTSGSSKQYF | TGTGCCAGCAGCCCCCTGACTAGCGGGAGTTCCAAGCAGTACTTC
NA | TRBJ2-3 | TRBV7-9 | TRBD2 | CASSQLAAADTQYF | TGTGCCAGCAGCCAACTAGCGGCCGCGGATACGCAGTATTTT
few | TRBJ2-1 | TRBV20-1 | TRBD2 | CSAREWRLASFNEQFF | TGCAGTGCTAGAGAATGGAGACTAGCTTCATTCAATGAGCAGTTCTTC
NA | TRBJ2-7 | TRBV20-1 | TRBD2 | CSAKPEAGGLYEQYF | TGCAGTGCTAAGCCGGAAGCGGGGGGTCTCTACGAGCAGTACTTC
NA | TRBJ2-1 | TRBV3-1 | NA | CASSQAVQSYNEQFF | TGTGCCAGCAGCCAAGCCGTACAGAGCTACAATGAGCAGTTCTTC
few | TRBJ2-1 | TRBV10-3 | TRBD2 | CAISGITGGLHNEQFF | TGTGCCATCAGTGGTATCACGGGGGGTCTCCACAATGAGCAGTTCTTC
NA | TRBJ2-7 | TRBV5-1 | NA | CASSLEEGLVSARNEQYF | TGCGCCAGCAGCTTGGAGGAGGGCCTGGTTAGCGCGAGGAACGAGCAGTACTTC
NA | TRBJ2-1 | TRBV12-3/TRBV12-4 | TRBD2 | CASSPRLAVSYNEQFF | TGTGCCAGCAGTCCCAGACTAGCGGTCTCCTACAATGAGCAGTTCTTC
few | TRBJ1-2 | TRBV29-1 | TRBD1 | CSVEFQGASGYTF | TGCAGCGTTGAGTTCCAGGGGGCGAGTGGCTACACCTTC
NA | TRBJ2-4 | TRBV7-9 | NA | CASSGQLKNIQYF | TGTGCCAGCAGCGGACAGCTCAAAAACATTCAGTACTTC
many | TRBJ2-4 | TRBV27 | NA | CASTCRFWRNLKNIQYF | TGTGCCAGCACCTGTAGGTTCTGGCGGAATCTCAAAAACATTCAGTACTTC
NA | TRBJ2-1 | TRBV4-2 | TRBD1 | CASSQSGTGGTEQFF | TGTGCCAGCAGCCAATCCGGGACAGGGGGCACTGAGCAGTTCTTC
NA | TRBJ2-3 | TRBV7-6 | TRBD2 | CASNEGGTDTQYF | TGTGCCAGCAACGAGGGAGGGACAGATACGCAGTATTTT
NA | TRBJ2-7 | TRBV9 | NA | CASSVGSLPNEQYF | TGTGCCAGCAGCGTAGGGTCCCTCCCCAACGAGCAGTACTTC
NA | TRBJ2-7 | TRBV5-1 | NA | CASSFTGNPYEQYF | TGCGCCAGCAGCTTTACGGGCAACCCCTACGAGCAGTACTTC
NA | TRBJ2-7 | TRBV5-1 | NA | CASSLEWLGTGGGEQYF | TGCGCCAGCAGCTTGGAATGGTTGGGGACAGGCGGGGGCGAGCAGTACTTC
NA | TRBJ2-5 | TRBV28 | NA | CASSKPGTQETQYF | TGTGCCAGCAGCAAACCCGGGACTCAAGAGACCCAGTACTTC
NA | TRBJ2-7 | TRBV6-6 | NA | CASSLDWGYEQYF | TGTGCCAGCAGTTTGGACTGGGGCTACGAGCAGTACTTC
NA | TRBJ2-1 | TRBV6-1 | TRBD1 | CASMADRGWGEQFF | TGTGCCAGCATGGCAGACAGGGGGTGGGGTGAGCAGTTCTTC
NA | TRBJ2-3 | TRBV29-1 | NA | CSVAFGWGSTDTQYF | TGCAGCGTTGCCTTCGGGTGGGGGAGCACAGATACGCAGTATTTT
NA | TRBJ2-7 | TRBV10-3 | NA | CAISIGPRASYEQYF | TGTGCCATCAGTATTGGGCCCCGAGCCTCCTACGAGCAGTACTTC
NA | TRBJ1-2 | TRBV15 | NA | CATSSLQRINYGYTF | TGTGCCACCAGCAGCCTCCAACGGATTAACTATGGCTACACCTTC
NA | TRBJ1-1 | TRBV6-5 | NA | CASSPGREAFF | TGTGCCAGCAGCCCCGGGAGGGAAGCTTTCTTT
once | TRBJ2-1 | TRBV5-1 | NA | CASSFKTGELSSYNEQFF | TGCGCCAGCAGCTTCAAAACCGGGGAGTTGAGCTCCTACAATGAACAGTTCTTC
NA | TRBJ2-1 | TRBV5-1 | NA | CASSLEGGVYPNEQFF | TGCGCCAGCAGCTTGGAGGGGGGGGTCTACCCCAATGAGCAGTTCTTC
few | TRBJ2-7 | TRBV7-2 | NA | CASSLGGRAGMNAQYF | TGTGCCAGCAGCTTAGGCGGTAGGGCCGGAATGAACGCGCAGTACTTC
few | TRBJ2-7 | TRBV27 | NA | CASSLKGPYEQYF | TGTGCCAGCAGTTTAAAGGGGCCCTACGAGCAGTACTTC